The rows below give T cell receptor beta chains drawn from one sample of a study of blood T cell repertoires in COVID-19. Profiling relied on immunoSEQ multiplex PCR, and the TCRdb table lists in-frame clones only, not all of them. The sample lists about 350,000 clones; approximately 89% were seen once. Sequenced input: peripheral blood. Receptor source: a woman aged 60-75 years with COVID-19, enrolled during active disease. Both conserved end residues are part of each CDR3. Fields, in order: clone size, V gene, D gene, J gene, CDR3 DNA, CDR3 protein. A D gene is named only where the DNA matches it firmly. Size is omitted from some rows. Given values are once, few, many or a class for expanded clones.

size: .
V: TRBV29-1
D: TRBD1
J: TRBJ1-5
DNA: TGCAGCGTTGAAGGGACAGGCAATGAGCAGCCCCAGCATTTT
CDR3: CSVEGTGNEQPQHF

size: .
V: TRBV28
D: .
J: TRBJ2-7
DNA: TGTGCCAGCAGCGCCCGACCCAGGTTTTCCTACGAGCAGTACTTC
CDR3: CASSARPRFSYEQYF

size: .
V: TRBV30
D: .
J: TRBJ1-2
DNA: TGTGCCAGGATGGGAGGGGGTGGCTATGGCTACACCTTC
CDR3: CARMGGGGYGYTF

size: .
V: TRBV5-6
D: TRBD2
J: TRBJ2-7
DNA: TGTGCCAGCAGCTTGGCCACCGGGACTACCTTCTACGAGCAGTACTTC
CDR3: CASSLATGTTFYEQYF

size: .
V: TRBV19
D: .
J: TRBJ1-2
DNA: TGTGCCAGTCGGGAGGGACTTATATATGGCTACACCTTC
CDR3: CASREGLIYGYTF

size: .
V: TRBV7-3
D: TRBD2
J: TRBJ2-3
DNA: TGTGCCAGCAGCTTAACTAGCGGGGCAACAGATACGCAGTATTTT
CDR3: CASSLTSGATDTQYF

size: few
V: TRBV5-6
D: .
J: TRBJ2-3
DNA: TGTGCCAGCAGCCTGACAGGCTGGTCCGCCACAGATACGCAGTATTTT
CDR3: CASSLTGWSATDTQYF

size: .
V: TRBV7-6
D: .
J: TRBJ1-1
DNA: TGTGCCAGCAGCTTAGGGAGTCACACTGAAGCTTTCTTT
CDR3: CASSLGSHTEAFF

size: .
V: TRBV19
D: TRBD1
J: TRBJ1-2
DNA: TGTGCCAGTAGTCAAGGGACAGGGGCTTACTACACCTTC
CDR3: CASSQGTGAYYTF

size: .
V: TRBV7-2
D: .
J: TRBJ2-3
DNA: TGTGCCAGCAGCTCGCCCGGTCCAGATACGCAGTATTTT
CDR3: CASSSPGPDTQYF

size: .
V: TRBV19
D: TRBD2
J: TRBJ2-3
DNA: TGTGCCAGTAGTATATGGTCCGGGACTAGCGAAGCAGATACGCAGTATTTT
CDR3: CASSIWSGTSEADTQYF

size: .
V: TRBV5-4
D: .
J: TRBJ1-1
DNA: TGTGCCAGCAGGGACCCACAGGGAGCTTGGGCTTTCTTT
CDR3: CASRDPQGAWAFF

size: few
V: TRBV10-3
D: .
J: TRBJ1-3
DNA: TGTGCCATCAGCGGGTCGGCCTCTGGAAACACCATATATTTT
CDR3: CAISGSASGNTIYF

size: .
V: TRBV3-1/TRBV3-2
D: TRBD1
J: TRBJ1-2
DNA: TGTGCCAGCAGCCAAGGGACAGGGGTCCTTGGCTACACCTTC
CDR3: CASSQGTGVLGYTF

size: .
V: TRBV28
D: .
J: TRBJ1-4
DNA: TGTGCCAGCATCCCTAGAGGGGGAAAACTGTTTTTT
CDR3: CASIPRGGKLFF

size: .
V: TRBV28
D: .
J: TRBJ1-1
DNA: TGTGCCAGCACCCCCTGGGGGGGGAGGACTGAAGCTTTCTTT
CDR3: CASTPWGGRTEAFF

size: once
V: TRBV2
D: .
J: TRBJ1-6
DNA: TGTGCCAGCAGTGGCGGGGGCCTCTATAATTCACCCCTCCACTTT
CDR3: CASSGGGLYNSPLHF

size: .
V: TRBV6-4
D: .
J: TRBJ2-5
DNA: TGTGCCAGCACCCCTGTGGAGGGGATGAGGGAGACCCAGTACTTC
CDR3: CASTPVEGMRETQYF

size: once
V: TRBV4-2
D: .
J: TRBJ2-1
DNA: TGTGCCAGCAGCCCTAGAGCGGGGGACAGCTCCTACAATGAGCAGTTCTTC
CDR3: CASSPRAGDSSYNEQFF

size: .
V: TRBV4-1
D: .
J: TRBJ2-7
DNA: TGCGCCAGCAGCCAAGAGCGGGGTAAGGCGTACGAGCAGTACTTC
CDR3: CASSQERGKAYEQYF

size: .
V: TRBV19
D: TRBD1
J: TRBJ1-4
DNA: TGTGCCAGTAGTCCGGACAGGGGTACTAATGAAAAACTGTTTTTT
CDR3: CASSPDRGTNEKLFF

size: .
V: TRBV19
D: TRBD1
J: TRBJ1-6
DNA: TGTGCCAGCCGGGACAGGGAAAATTCACCCCTCCACTTT
CDR3: CASRDRENSPLHF

size: .
V: TRBV10-3
D: .
J: TRBJ1-2
DNA: TGTGCCATCAGTGAGTCGCAGGGGTTGGTAGGCTACACCTTC
CDR3: CAISESQGLVGYTF

size: .
V: TRBV6-6
D: TRBD1
J: TRBJ1-5
DNA: TGTGCCAGCAGTCCTCGGGACAGGAAATCGATAAGCAATCAGCCCCAGCATTTT
CDR3: CASSPRDRKSISNQPQHF